This TCR beta chain was found in a study of beta chain features in type 1 diabetes. Study-wide context: Cell yields, gender and age were comparable in patients and healthy donors. Notes on the study in general: Within the patient group, naive, central memory and Treg TCRB repertoires appeared more similar to each other than within healthy donors. When Type 1 diabetes patients were examined, their TCRB CDR3s proved moderately but significantly shorter in all four CD4+ subsets. When cDNA is sequenced, cells with high TCR expression could be over-represented. Researchers caution that PCR might favor shorter templates, equally among patients and controls.

A remark on this clone: Its cognate antigen is unknown.

Of the isolated RNA, all was reverse transcribed, and so the sequenced material was expressed TCRB transcripts. Using immunoSEQ multiplex PCR, the repertoire was profiled, and TCRdb retains in-frame clones only, with some absent. The data contain tens of thousands of clones, about 60% of them singletons. The TCR comes from a woman under 40 with type 1 diabetes. Sequences were obtained from stem cell memory CD4+ T cells from blood.

In DNA, the CDR3 is TGTGCCATCAACCCGGACAGGGACCATGGCTACACCTTC. Its translation is CAINPDRDHGYTF. The V gene is TRBV10-3, the J gene TRBJ1-2, with TRBD1 identical over 8 bases. After removal of 7 bases from V and 6 bases from J, the junction contained 7 bases not matched to a gene. The CDR3 contains 13 residues. CDR1 and CDR2 from the germline V gene are ENHRY and SYGVKD.